One and the same sample provided the 6 T cell receptor beta chains below, sequenced in a study of blood T cell repertoires in COVID-19. Only in-frame clones appear in the TCRdb table, and some are missing; sequencing was by immunoSEQ multiplex PCR. The profile shows a few hundred thousand clones, about 83% of them singletons. What was sequenced was peripheral blood. All receptors derive from a man under 40 who had recovered from COVID-19.

This chain joins TRBV2 and TRBJ2-7; possibly TRBD2 for D (5 bases). Trimming took 4 bases from V and 6 from J, leaving 10 bases between them. The CDR3 is made up of 12 amino acids. Looked up from germline, CDR1 is SNHLY and CDR2 is FYNNEI. The CDR3, as DNA: TGTGCCAGCAGTGGCTCTAGCTCCGAGCAGTACGTC. It specifies CASSGSSSEQYV.

V is TRBV6-5 and J is TRBJ1-3; D is uncertain. The length of the CDR3 is 13 residues. CDR1 and CDR2 (germline): MNHEY, SVGAGI. V shed 10 bases and J shed 0 bases, with 10 bases lying between them. CDR3 residues: CATAPGSGNTIYF. CDR3 nucleotide sequence: TGTGCCACCGCGCCGGGCTCTGGAAACACCATATATTTT.

The chain couples TRBV2 to TRBJ2-6; TRBD2 might be the D (5 bases). Trimming left V 11 bases short and J 0 bases short, with 8 bases between. The germline gives CDR1 SNHLY, CDR2 FYNNEI. CDR3 length equals 13 residues. The CDR3 protein is CARRGSGANVLTF. CDR3 bases: TGTGCCCGCCGGGGCTCTGGGGCCAACGTCCTGACTTTC.

The V gene is TRBV3-1 (or the pseudogene TRBV3-2), the J gene TRBJ2-7; D is possibly TRBD1 (5 bases). The CDR3 is 13 amino acids. V was shortened by 1 base and J by 7 bases, with 11 bases between the two germline ends. Germline assignment: CDR1 LGHDT and CDR2 YNNKEL (reference sequence). CDR3 coding DNA: TGTGCCAGCAGCCAAGGTTACCAGGGTGAGCAGTACTTC. Its protein is CASSQGYQGEQYF.

This clone was picked up a small number of times. V is TRBV29-1 and J is TRBJ1-2; 10 bases agree with TRBD1. The CDR3 covers 13 residues. V shed 6 bases and J 6 bases; nucleotides not matched to a gene: 7. CDR1 SQVTM and CDR2 ANQGSEA come from the germline V gene. The CDR3 DNA reads as TGCAGCGTCCTACCGGGACAGGGGAATGGCTACACCTTC. Translated: CSVLPGQGNGYTF.

This chain joins TRBV2 and TRBJ2-3; D gene uncertain. Germline V lookup: CDR1 SNHLY, CDR2 FYNNEI. This CDR3 spans 10 amino acids. V was clipped by 8 bases and J by 5 bases, with 5 bases between them. The DNA of the CDR3 is TGTGCCAGCTCGGTAGATACGCAGTATTTT. Translating gives CASSVDTQYF.